These T cell receptor beta chains were read from a single sample in a study of cytomegalovirus exposure and HLA in healthy donors. The data were produced by immunoSEQ multiplex PCR, yet TCRdb's version contains in-frame clones alone and is incomplete. The table lists around 50,000 clones, 72% of them singletons. The sequencing input was PBMCs. The receptor source for this set is a woman between 50 and 59 years old in good health and CMV-seropositive. The CDR3 runs from the conserved cysteine through the conserved F or W. A D gene is named only where the DNA matches it firmly. Rows give clone size only sometimes, using once, few, many, or a class for an expanded clone.

>TRBJ2-1|TRBD2|.|TRBV5-5
TGTGCCAGCAGCTTCCTAGCGGGGGGGCGGTACAATGAGCAGTTCTTC
CASSFLAGGRYNEQFF
>TRBJ2-1|TRBD2|few|TRBV2
TGTGCCAGCAGTGAGGGTAGCGGGAGTAGGAATGAGCAGTTCTTC
CASSEGSGSRNEQFF
>TRBJ2-7|TRBD1|.|TRBV2
TGTGCCAGCAGAATAACCGGGACAGGGACAGAGCAGTACTTC
CASRITGTGTEQYF
>TRBJ2-7|.|.|TRBV4-1
TGCGCCAGCAGCCAAAAACTGACAGGTTATGACGAGCAGTACTTC
CASSQKLTGYDEQYF
>TRBJ1-1|.|.|TRBV7-2
TGTGCCAGCAGCTTAGAGGCAGGGTACACTGAAGCTTTCTTT
CASSLEAGYTEAFF
>TRBJ2-1|TRBD2|.|TRBV7-2
TGTGCCAGCAGCTTAGGAGGCGGGGGGGCCACGAGGGAGCAGTTCTTC
CASSLGGGGATREQFF
>TRBJ2-7|.|.|TRBV6-6
TGTGCCAGCAGTTACTCGTCTACAGGGAAACCCTACGAGCAGTACTTC
CASSYSSTGKPYEQYF
>TRBJ1-4|.|.|TRBV19
TGTGCCAGTAGTACCCGGAGAGGGGGGGATGAAAAACTGTTTTTT
CASSTRRGGDEKLFF
>TRBJ1-2|.|once|TRBV18
TGTGCCAGCTCACCGACAGGTAGGGGCGGCTACACCTTC
CASSPTGRGGYTF
>TRBJ2-1|.|.|TRBV7-2
TGTGCCAGCAGCTCCCCCTCGGGGAGCTGGTCCTACAATGAGCAGTTCTTC
CASSSPSGSWSYNEQFF
>TRBJ1-2|TRBD1|.|TRBV30
TGTGCCTGGGGGGACAGGGATAGCTATGGCTACACCTTC
CAWGDRDSYGYTF
>TRBJ2-7|.|.|TRBV7-8
TGTGCCAGCAGATTGGGACATAGAAGCTCCTACGAGCAGTACTTC
CASRLGHRSSYEQYF
>TRBJ2-1|TRBD1|few|TRBV6-5
TGTGCCAGCAGTTCCACAGGGGGCGGCGGCAATGAGCAGTTCTTC
CASSSTGGGGNEQFF
>TRBJ2-7|TRBD2|once|TRBV5-5
TGTGCCAGCAGCTCATATGATAGCGGGGGTTACGAGCAGTACTTC
CASSSYDSGGYEQYF
>TRBJ2-6|TRBD2|.|TRBV9
TGTGCCAGCAGCGTAGGACTAGCGGGACCCTCTGGGGCCAACGTCCTGACTTTC
CASSVGLAGPSGANVLTF
>TRBJ2-7|.|.|TRBV7-8
TGTGCCAGCAGTTCGCTATCCGGGACCAGGGAGGTAGAGCAGTACTTC
CASSSLSGTREVEQYF
>TRBJ2-5|TRBD2|.|TRBV7-2
TGTGCCAGCACCACCGGGACTAGCACCGAGACCCAGTACTTC
CASTTGTSTETQYF
>TRBJ1-2|.|.|TRBV2
TGTGCCAGCAGTGACGGGTTCTATGGCTACACCTTC
CASSDGFYGYTF
>TRBJ2-1|TRBD2|.|TRBV6-4
TGTGCCAGCAGTCAAGGGACTAGCGGGGAAGATGAGCAGTTCTTC
CASSQGTSGEDEQFF
>TRBJ2-7|TRBD2|once|TRBV7-2
TGTGCCAGCAGCTCCCCCGGGACTAGCGGGAGGGGGCAGTACTTC
CASSSPGTSGRGQYF
>TRBJ1-2|.|.|TRBV29-1
TGCAGCGTGGGTTACGAGGGCGAGTTGGGTGGCTACACCTTC
CSVGYEGELGGYTF
>TRBJ2-7|TRBD1|.|TRBV28
TGTGCCAGCAGTCCCCTTGGGGGGACAGGGGTCTACGAGCAGTACTTC
CASSPLGGTGVYEQYF
>TRBJ1-3|.|.|TRBV28
TGTGCCAGCAGTTTGTGGGGCCGCCCTGGAAACACCATATATTTT
CASSLWGRPGNTIYF
>TRBJ2-1|TRBD2|.|TRBV5-1
TGCGCCAGCAGCTTGGTAGCGGGGGCCCCAGAGCAGTTCTTC
CASSLVAGAPEQFF
>TRBJ2-7|.|.|TRBV30
TGTGCCTGGACCGCCCTAGGGAGCGAGCAGTACTTC
CAWTALGSEQYF
>TRBJ2-7|TRBD1|few|TRBV7-2
TGTGCCAGCAGCTTTGGGGCAGGGGGCCAATACGAGCAGTACTTC
CASSFGAGGQYEQYF
>TRBJ1-3|.|.|TRBV4-2
TGTGCCAGCAGCCAAGGAACCAAGGGGGTTGGTGGAAACACCATATATTTT
CASSQGTKGVGGNTIYF
>TRBJ1-5|TRBD1|.|TRBV28
TGTGCCAGCAGCTATTTGACAGGGGGCAGTCAGCCCCAGCATTTT
CASSYLTGGSQPQHF
>TRBJ1-2|.|.|TRBV7-2
TGTGCCAGCAGTACCTATATGGACTATGGCTACACCTTC
CASSTYMDYGYTF
>TRBJ2-7|.|few|TRBV18
TGTGCCAGCTCACCCCACGACAGATCCGAGCAGTACTTC
CASSPHDRSEQYF
>TRBJ2-2|TRBD2|.|TRBV4-1
TGCGCCAGCAGCCGGGTCGGGACTAGCGGGAGTAGTAACACCGGGGAGCTGTTTTTT
CASSRVGTSGSSNTGELFF
>TRBJ2-5|.|.|TRBV27
TGTGCCAGCAGATCCTCGGGGAGTGAAACGATCCAAGAGACCCAGTACTTC
CASRSSGSETIQETQYF
>TRBJ2-1|TRBD2|.|TRBV6-5
TGTGCCAGCAGTTACTCGCGGGAGGGGCGGGATGAGCAGTTCTTC
CASSYSREGRDEQFF
>TRBJ2-3|TRBD2|.|TRBV9
TGTGCCAGCAGCGTAGGTAGATCGAGCGGGGGTGATACGCAGTATTTT
CASSVGRSSGGDTQYF
>TRBJ2-3|TRBD2|few|TRBV4-1
TGCGCCAGCAGCCTTCTAGCGGGGGGCACAGATACGCAGTATTTT
CASSLLAGGTDTQYF
>TRBJ2-5|.|.|TRBV11-2
TGTGCCAGCAGCTTAGAGAGGCAGACCCAGTACTTC
CASSLERQTQYF
>TRBJ2-7|TRBD1|.|TRBV4-2
TGTGCCAGCAGCCAGAGACAGGGGGTGGTATCCGGGCAGTACTTC
CASSQRQGVVSGQYF
>TRBJ2-2|TRBD2|.|TRBV5-1
TGCGCCAGCAGCTCGGGAGGACTAGCTTGGAACACCGGGGAGCTGTTTTTT
CASSSGGLAWNTGELFF
>TRBJ2-7|.|.|TRBV6-4
TGTGCCAGCAGTGACCTCCTAGACTGGTTCAAGTACTTC
CASSDLLDWFKYF
>TRBJ2-4|.|.|TRBV5-5
TGTGCCAGCAGCTTCGGCGGGGTAGCCAAAAACATTCAGTACTTC
CASSFGGVAKNIQYF
>TRBJ1-3|TRBD1|.|TRBV5-1
TGCGCCAGCAGCTTGTCCCGGGACAGTAAAAACACCATATATTTT
CASSLSRDSKNTIYF
>TRBJ1-5|.|.|TRBV30
TGTGCCTGGAGTGGAGTCGCTGCACATCAGCCCCAGCATTTT
CAWSGVAAHQPQHF
>TRBJ2-1|.|.|TRBV23-1
TGCGCCAGCAGTCAATTCGGGTGGGGGCATTTTCTTGAGCAGTTCTTC
CASSQFGWGHFLEQFF
>TRBJ1-1|TRBD1|.|TRBV27
TGTGCCAGCTACCGACAGGGGGCGAACACTGAAGCTTTCTTT
CASYRQGANTEAFF
>TRBJ2-2|.|.|TRBV7-9
TGTGCCAGCAGCTTGACTAGAAACACCGGGGAGCTGTTTTTT
CASSLTRNTGELFF
>TRBJ1-1|.|.|TRBV11-2
TGTGCCAGCAACCAACAGGGATATGACACTGAAGCTTTCTTT
CASNQQGYDTEAFF
>TRBJ2-5|.|.|TRBV11-2
TGTGCCAGCAGCTTAGATGTCAGACAAGAGACCCAGTACTTC
CASSLDVRQETQYF
>TRBJ2-1|TRBD2|.|TRBV9
TGTGCCAGCAGCGGACTAGCGGGGGGTGACAATGAGCAGTTCTTC
CASSGLAGGDNEQFF
>TRBJ2-7|TRBD1|few|TRBV10-2
TGCGCCAGCAGGGCTGGACAGGGGGCTTCCTACGAGCAGTACTTC
CASRAGQGASYEQYF
>TRBJ2-2|TRBD2|.|TRBV11-2
TGTGCCAGCTCGCATGGGTCGGGGGGCACCGGGGAGCTGTTTTTT
CASSHGSGGTGELFF
>TRBJ1-1|.|.|TRBV6-6
TGTGCCAGCAGTCTAGAAAGTACTGAAGCTTTCTTT
CASSLESTEAFF
>TRBJ2-1|TRBD2|.|TRBV9
TGTGCCAGCAGCGCGCGGACTAGCGGGGGGCGGGAGCAGTTCTTC
CASSARTSGGREQFF
>TRBJ2-1|TRBD2|.|TRBV7-7
TGTGCCAGCAGCCTGACTAGCGGGGGGGCGAATGAGCAGTTCTTC
CASSLTSGGANEQFF
>TRBJ1-1|TRBD1|.|TRBV18
TGTGCCAGCTCACCCCCGGACAGGGCCACTGAAGCTTTCTTT
CASSPPDRATEAFF